The 6 T cell receptor beta chains presented below share a single source sample, sequenced in a study of identical twins. Each CDR3 protein is one row after TCRdb ran MiXCR on the 5' RACE reads. Of 450,000 or so distinct CDR3 sequences listed, roughly an eighth are singletons. These records were also assigned to another study, of yellow fever vaccine responses in identical twins.

Sequenced input: CD4+ T cells sorted from blood. These receptor sequences come from a woman between 18 and 30 years old in good health.

The rearrangement joins TRBV15 to TRBJ2-5, with D uncertain. The ends were cut back, 1 base at V and 3 bases at J, with 12 bases in the middle. CDR3 length: 15 residues. Per germline, CDR1 LNHNV and CDR2 YYDKDF (reference sequence). DNA for the CDR3: TGTGCCACCAGCAGAGCGGGCAGACCCGAAGAGACCCAGTACTTC. Protein product: CATSRAGRPEETQYF.

This clonotype was observed at least ten times. CDR3 region: CSAGPDRGYEQYF. The CDR3 DNA reads TGCAGTGCTGGCCCGGACAGGGGCTACGAGCAGTACTTC. This chain links TRBV20-1 with TRBJ2-7; the match to TRBD1 covers 9 bases. Germline V gene data show CDR1 as DFQATT and CDR2 as SNEGSKA (reference sequence). The ends lost 5 bases at V and 3 bases at J; junction bases unmatched: 5. The CDR3 runs 13 residues.

In its sample, this clonotype was seen a few times. V and J are TRBV11-2 and TRBJ2-3; TRBD2 aligns across 7 bases. CDR1 and CDR2 (germline): SGHAT, FQNNGV. The V and J ends lost 5 bases and 4 bases, in that order; junction bases with no gene match: 15. The CDR3 loop spans 17 amino acids. CDR3 bases: TGTGCCAGCAGCATTCTAATCGCGGGAGCTACCCCAGATACGCAGTATTTT. It is translated as CASSILIAGATPDTQYF.

The chain joins TRBV20-1 to TRBJ1-5; TRBD1 matches 9 bases. Germline loops: CDR1 DFQATT, CDR2 SNEGSKA (reference sequence). CDR3 size: 15 residues. V lost 5 bases, J lost 11 bases, and 16 bases stayed unmatched. This chain's CDR3 is CSAVPGTGRLGAQHF. The CDR3 DNA sequence: TGCAGTGCTGTTCCCGGGACAGGGAGGCTTGGGGCCCAGCATTTT.

A few counts support this clonotype. The V call is TRBV5-5, the J call TRBJ1-2, with TRBD1 identical over 9 bases. Unmatched junction bases numbered 9, after V lost 0 bases and J lost 0 bases. The CDR3 totals 18 residues. CDR1 SGHKS and CDR2 YYEKEE come from the germline V gene (reference sequence). DNA for the CDR3: TGTGCCAGCAGCTTGGCCTTCACAGGGGGCACTTCTAACTATGGCTACACCTTC. Amino acids: CASSLAFTGGTSNYGYTF.

The CDR3 nucleotides are TGTGCCAGCAGAACCCCGGGACTAGCAAACACCGGGGAGCTGTTTTTT. Amino acids: CASRTPGLANTGELFF. The chain carries TRBV28 and TRBJ2-2; the match to TRBD2 covers 9 bases. The junction had 7 bases not matched to a gene; V was cut back by 6 bases and J by 2 bases. The germline V gene has CDR1 MDHEN and CDR2 SYDVKM. The CDR3 has 16 residues. The full variable domain, rest sourced from reference TRBV28 and TRBJ2-2, is DVKVTQSSRYLVKRTGEKVFLECVQDMDHENMFWYRQDPGLGLRLIYFSYDVKMKEKGDIPEGYSVSREKKERFSLILESASTNQTSMYLCASRTPGLANTGELFFGEGSRLTVL.